Listed here are 29 T cell receptor beta chains from one sample, sequenced in a study of quantifying T cell responses using KT2 cells. Study at large: cDNA was made from DNase-treated RNA using alpha and beta constant primers.

A single-stranded UMI oligo with SP2 sequence was ligated to cDNA 3' ends. The first PCR ran 3 to 5 cycles with an equimolar RC1.1 and RC1.2 beta primer mix. TCRdb fed the UMI-ligation and nested PCR reads into MiXCR, producing one record per CDR3 protein. The table has 50,000 to 70,000 distinct CDR3 sequences, around 12% seen once. The sequenced sample was PBMCs spiked with cells of the T cell clone KT2. Receptors were obtained from a human donor.

This clonotype was seen repeatedly, ten times or more. The V gene is TRBV7-3, the J gene TRBJ2-3; 16 nucleotides agree with TRBD2. V trimming: 6 bases; J trimming: 4 bases; junction bases outside the gene matches: 10. CDR1 SGHTA and CDR2 FQGTGA come from the germline V gene. The CDR3 runs 18 residues. The CDR3 sequence is CASSATGTSGGAADTQYF. In DNA form, the CDR3 reads TGTGCCAGCAGTGCTACCGGGACTAGCGGGGGGGCTGCAGATACGCAGTATTTT.

This clonotype has a handful of counts. One end of the junction fails to match germline, which may point to a read error. CDR3 residues: CASSLGLAANEQFF. The CDR3 DNA follows: TGTGCTAGCAGCTTGGGACTAGCGGCCAATGAGCAGTTCTTC. The chain recombines TRBV7-7 with TRBJ2-1; 11 bases agree with TRBD2. CDR1 and CDR2 (germline): SSHAT, FNYEAQ (reference sequence). This CDR3 is 14 amino acids long.

This clonotype was observed a few times. V and J are TRBV4-1 and TRBJ2-7; 8 bases map to TRBD2. Germline loops: CDR1 MGHRA, CDR2 YSYEKL. V was clipped by 0 bases and J by 4 bases; unmatched bases: 11. This CDR3 comprises 17 residues. CDR3 sequence: CASSQDVASGFLYEQYF. The CDR3 DNA sequence: TGCGCCAGCAGCCAAGATGTTGCTAGCGGGTTCTTGTACGAGCAGTACTTC.

This clonotype was seen at least ten times. The V call is TRBV11-2, the J call TRBJ1-1; D unclear. The CDR3 has 13 amino acids. The V gene lost 5 bases and the J gene lost 5 bases, with 12 bases spanning the gap. The germline CDR1 and CDR2 sequences are SGHAT and FQNNGV. The DNA for the CDR3 is TGTGCCAGCAGCCCATACCCAGGAACTGAAGCTTTCTTT. Its protein product is CASSPYPGTEAFF.

Only a few counts were recorded for this clonotype. J is TRBJ1-4 and V is TRBV7-9, with D uncertain. V was pared by 3 bases and J by 7 bases, with 9 bases between. The CDR3 contains 13 residues. From germline, CDR1 is SEHNR and CDR2 FQNEAQ (reference sequence). CDR3 DNA sequence: TGTGCCAGCAGCTTTGGGGAATTTGAAAAACTGTTTTTT. Protein sequence: CASSFGEFEKLFF.

Only a few counts were recorded for this clonotype. The rearrangement uses TRBV6-4 and TRBJ2-3, with 14 nucleotides matching TRBD2. This CDR3 has 15 amino acids. V was pared by 8 bases and J by 3 bases, with 4 bases of the junction left unmatched. Germline V gene data show CDR1 as MRHNA and CDR2 as SNTAGT. The CDR3, as DNA: TGTGCCAGCTCCCGGACTAGCGGGGGGACAGATACGCAGTATTTT. Translating it yields CASSRTSGGTDTQYF.

The chain employs TRBV11-2 and TRBJ1-5, with a possible D match to TRBD1 (5 bases). The V gene lost 1 base and the J gene lost 6 bases, with 13 bases spanning the gap. CDR3 size: 15 residues. The germline V gene encodes CDR1 SGHAT and CDR2 FQNNGV. The CDR3 region is CASSLGQGVGQPQHF. The DNA for the CDR3 is TGTGCCAGCAGCTTAGGGCAGGGAGTAGGTCAGCCCCAGCATTTT.

This rearrangement joins TRBV3-1 to TRBJ2-7; D call uncertain. The germline CDR1 and CDR2 sequences are LGHDT and YNNKEL (reference sequence). The CDR3 length is 16 residues. Between the trimmed V and J ends, which lost 0 bases and 5 bases, there was a span of 17 bases. The CDR3 protein is CASSQDTRVGRNEQYF. The CDR3, as DNA: TGTGCCAGCAGCCAAGATACCCGGGTGGGTCGCAACGAGCAGTACTTC.

The chain uses TRBV27 and TRBJ1-1; tentative D call: TRBD1 (6 bases). Per germline, CDR1 MNHEY and CDR2 SMNVEV (reference sequence). The CDR3 length is 13 residues. Trimming pared 4 bases from V and 3 bases from J, leaving 9 bases between. The CDR3 spells CASSWGQHTEAFF. The CDR3 DNA sequence: TGTGCCAGCAGTTGGGGGCAGCACACTGAAGCTTTCTTT.

This CDR3 reads CASSLGGRVDNEQFF. DNA of the CDR3: TGTGCCAGCAGCTTGGGCGGGAGGGTGGACAATGAGCAGTTCTTC. The chain combines TRBV7-2 with TRBJ2-1; TRBD2 matches 9 bases. J lost 5 bases, V lost 3 bases, and 5 bases had no gene match. This CDR3 is built from 15 residues. Germline CDR1 reads SGHTA; CDR2 reads FQGNSA.

The rearrangement uses TRBV5-5 and TRBJ2-7; maybe TRBD2 (6 bases). The V end lost 3 bases, the J end lost 7 bases, and 14 bases lay between the germline ends. There are 13 residues in the CDR3. CDR1 is SGHKS and CDR2 is YYEKEE in the germline V gene (reference sequence). Written as DNA, the CDR3 is TGTGCCAGCAGCTCGGGCGCGGGACGAGAGCAGTACTTC. Translating gives CASSSGAGREQYF.

This clonotype was observed at least ten times. The chain combines TRBV11-3 with TRBJ2-7; weak D call: TRBD2 (6 bases). Between the trimmed V and J ends, which lost 2 bases and 2 bases, there was a span of 10 bases. Germline lookup yields CDR1 SGHNT and CDR2 YENEEA. This CDR3 spans 14 amino acids. The CDR3: CASSLSGLTYEQYF. CDR3 bases: TGTGCCAGCAGCTTATCGGGACTCACCTACGAGCAGTACTTC.

This clonotype was seen more than once but under ten times. The V call is TRBV5-4, the J call TRBJ2-7; TRBD1 matches at 9 bases. With 1 base clipped from V and 6 bases from J, the junction kept 5 bases outside the gene matches. CDR3 length equals 14 residues. Germline lookup yields CDR1 SGHNT and CDR2 YYREEE (reference sequence). In nucleotides, the CDR3 is TGTGCCAGCAGCTTGCCTCGACAGGGGGGCGAGCAGTACTTC. Translation: CASSLPRQGGEQYF.

CDR3 coding DNA: TGTGCCAGCAGCCCTAGCGGTTTAGGGGAGACCCAGTACTTC. Translation gives CASSPSGLGETQYF. The V gene is TRBV6-2 or TRBV6-3, the J gene TRBJ2-5, with TRBD2 matching 7 bases. The CDR3 length is 14 residues. After removal of 6 bases from V and 5 bases from J, the junction contained 9 bases not matched to a gene. Germline V gene sequence: CDR1 MNHEY, CDR2 SVGEGT.

Remarks on this clonotype: This may stem from a read error, because a much larger clone lies one nucleotide away. The rearrangement links TRBV6-1 to TRBJ1-2; D gene uncertain. The CDR3 totals 15 residues. The V end lost 6 bases, the J end lost 4 bases, and 18 bases lay between the germline ends. Germline values: CDR1 MNHNS, CDR2 SASEGT. The CDR3 protein is CASSPKFEESYGYTF. As DNA, the CDR3 is TGTGCCAGCAGCCCGAAGTTTGAAGAAAGCTATGGCTACACCTTC.

This clonotype was picked up many times. The chain joins TRBV7-6 to TRBJ1-2; 9 nucleotides match TRBD1. Germline V lookup: CDR1 SGHVS, CDR2 FNYEAQ. CDR3 length equals 16 residues. The trim removed 1 base at V and 4 bases at J, leaving 7 bases unmatched. CDR3 protein: CASSLGEGQGRYGYTF. DNA for the CDR3: TGTGCCAGCAGCTTAGGAGAGGGACAGGGCCGCTATGGCTACACCTTC.

This clonotype was recorded many times. The CDR3 sequence: CASSQDLAGDITDTQYF. Written as DNA, the CDR3 is TGTGCCAGCAGCCAAGATCTAGCGGGGGACATCACAGATACGCAGTATTTT. The chain has TRBV4-2 and TRBJ2-3; 10 nucleotides match TRBD2. The V segment lost 0 bases and the J segment 2 bases; nucleotides outside the gene matches: 5. This CDR3 comprises 17 residues. In germline, CDR1 is LGHNA, CDR2 YNFKEQ.

The table lists this clonotype with many counts. The chain carries TRBV6-5 and TRBJ1-2; weak D call: TRBD1 (5 bases). The ends were cut back, 0 bases at V and 5 bases at J, with 10 bases in the middle. The CDR3 loop spans 14 amino acids. Germline CDR1 and CDR2: MNHEY and SVGAGI. In DNA form, the CDR3 reads TGTGCCAGCAGTTACTCCGGGGGACGATATGGCTACACCTTC. It encodes CASSYSGGRYGYTF.

This clonotype was found a few times. The chain combines TRBV20-1 with TRBJ2-5; TRBD2 matches at 7 bases. Trimming at V came to 1 base and at J to 6 bases, leaving 2 bases not matched to a gene. The CDR3 runs 12 residues. The germline V gene has CDR1 DFQATT and CDR2 SNEGSKA (reference sequence). The DNA for the CDR3 is TGCAGTGCTAGAGGGGAGGGGAAGACCCAGTACTTC. This sequence encodes CSARGEGKTQYF.

This clonotype has at least ten counts. This sequence joins TRBV7-2 and TRBJ1-1; tentatively, D is TRBD1 (6 bases). Germline V lookup: CDR1 SGHTA, CDR2 FQGNSA. The CDR3 length is 15 residues. V was cut by 2 bases and J by 0 bases, with 10 bases left in between. The CDR3 DNA is TGTGCCAGCAGCTTATTGGGGGCGGTGAACACTGAAGCTTTCTTT. Its protein product is CASSLLGAVNTEAFF.

The chain couples TRBV12-3 or TRBV12-4 to TRBJ2-7, with 9 bases lining up with TRBD1. CDR3 length: 15 residues. Trimming removed 9 bases from V and 6 bases from J; junction bases left unmatched: 15. The CDR3 coding sequence is TGTGCCAGAACTGGACAGGGGTTAAGGGTAGGCGAGCAGTACTTC. It yields the protein CARTGQGLRVGEQYF.

The rearrangement joins TRBV4-3 to TRBJ2-7, with D perhaps matching TRBD2 (5 bases). The CDR3 covers 16 residues. Germline CDR1 and CDR2: LGHNA and YSLEER. V lost 8 bases, J lost 0 bases, and 20 bases lay in between. The CDR3 DNA follows: TGCGCCAGCCTCTTGGGGAGCGGTCCCTTCTCCTACGAGCAGTACTTC. Protein product: CASLLGSGPFSYEQYF.

This chain connects TRBV6-1 to TRBJ1-3, with 8 bases matching TRBD1. The V segment lost 4 bases and the J segment 2 bases; nucleotides outside the gene matches: 4. Germline V gives CDR1 MNHNS, CDR2 SASEGT. The CDR3 runs to 15 residues. The CDR3 DNA follows: TGTGCCAGCAGTGCGTCGGACAGGGCTGGAAACACCATATATTTT. Its protein is CASSASDRAGNTIYF.

The chain has TRBV12-3 or TRBV12-4 and TRBJ1-5, with 9 positions matching TRBD1. V shed 3 bases, J shed 4 bases, and the junction held 4 bases outside the gene matches. This CDR3 spans 15 amino acids. In nucleotides, the CDR3 is TGTGCCAGCAGTTTGGGACAGGGACGGAATCAGCCCCAGCATTTT. Encoded protein: CASSLGQGRNQPQHF.

V and J are TRBV2 and TRBJ2-1; D may correspond to TRBD1 or TRBD2 (5 bases each). The CDR3 totals 16 residues. The germline V gene has CDR1 SNHLY and CDR2 FYNNEI. The V end was cut by 8 bases, the J end by 1 base, with 18 bases between. CDR3 sequence (DNA): TGTGCCAGCGAATCAAACCGGGGCCAATCCTACAATGAGCAGTTCTTC. It encodes CASESNRGQSYNEQFF.

This clonotype was observed a few times. The chain joins TRBV9 to TRBJ1-1; D is uncertain. The CDR3 totals 14 residues. Between the trimmed V and J ends, which lost 6 bases and 0 bases, there was a span of 12 bases. The germline gives CDR1 SGDLS, CDR2 YYNGEE. CDR3 protein: CASTLDGMNTEAFF. The CDR3, as DNA: TGTGCCAGCACCCTGGACGGCATGAACACTGAAGCTTTCTTT.

The chain combines TRBV7-2 with TRBJ2-3, with TRBD2 matching 8 bases. Trimming cost V 1 base and J 6 bases; bases outside gene matches: 6. This CDR3 region has 15 residues. The V gene's germline CDR1 is SGHTA and CDR2 FQGNSA. This CDR3 reads CASSLVSGDWDTQYF. In nucleotides, the CDR3 is TGTGCCAGCAGCTTAGTTAGCGGGGATTGGGATACGCAGTATTTT.

This chain joins TRBV7-3 and TRBJ2-2; 9 bases align to TRBD2. CDR3 length equals 17 residues. Germline CDR1 is SGHTA and CDR2 is FQGTGA. Trimming took 2 bases from V and 1 from J; bases not matched to a gene: 5. The CDR3 coding sequence is TGTGCCAGCAGCTTAGATGGAGCGGGAGGGAACACCGGGGAGCTGTTTTTT. Translation gives CASSLDGAGGNTGELFF.

The chain carries TRBV5-1 and TRBJ2-7, with D possibly TRBD1 on 5 matching bases. Germline V lookup: CDR1 SGHRS, CDR2 YFSETQ. Deletions cut 7 bases from V and 7 bases from J, with 18 bases between. The CDR3 contains 13 residues. The CDR3 reads CASSQGSPGEQYF. Written as DNA, the CDR3 is TGCGCCAGCTCCCAAGGGTCCCCAGGGGAGCAGTACTTC.